Sequencing of this TCR beta chain was carried out in a study of spatial heterogeneity in lung cancer. The CDR3 runs 11 residues. CDR1 and CDR2 (germline): DFQATT, SNEGSKA (reference sequence). The V gene lost 7 bases and the J gene lost 2 bases, with 7 bases spanning the gap. Time point meaning: sample taken at primary tumor resection. Unsorted whole RNA of tumor, nontumor lung or frozen PBMC was sequenced. This clonotype was counted at least ten times. Because the library targeted alpha chains, this beta chain is an off-target read whose size means little. Each TCR cDNA molecule carried a unique molecular identifier. TCRdb independently ran MiXCR on the 5' RACE reads; one entry per CDR3 protein. The sample includes 6,600 or so distinct CDR3 sequences, under 6% of them seen just once.

This chain connects TRBV20-1 to TRBJ2-3; either TRBD1 or TRBD2 may fit D (5 bases each). The specimen was normal lung tissue next to the tumor, collected at surgery. This TCR derives from a female donor with early-stage non-small cell lung cancer. CDR3 DNA: TGCAGTGGGGACCACACAGATACGCAGTATTTT. Amino acid sequence: CSGDHTDTQYF.